One sample yielded the 27 T cell receptor beta chains listed below, sequenced in a study of T-cell reconstitution after alpha-beta-depleted transplantation in children. This sample's TCRbeta library carried unique molecular identifier barcodes. TCRdb ran MiXCR on the PCR reads and lists one entry per CDR3 protein. The sample has approximately 630,000 distinct CDR3 sequences; under 15% are singletons. Here the sequenced sample was PBMCs, taken before TCRalphabeta/CD19-depleted stem cell transplant. Receptors originate from a girl aged 2-15 years with congenital amegakaryocytic thrombocytopenia, due to receive a stem cell transplant.

The chain is built from TRBV6-5 and TRBJ2-7; a weak D match, TRBD1 (6 bases). Germline assignment: CDR1 MNHEY and CDR2 SVGAGI. With 0 bases removed from V and 4 bases from J, the gap between germline ends came to 16 bases. There are 16 residues in the CDR3. The CDR3 sequence is CASSYSDIGQNYEQYF. The CDR3 nucleotides are TGTGCCAGCAGTTACTCGGATATAGGACAGAATTACGAGCAGTACTTC.

This clonotype was seen at least ten times. The chain recombines TRBV6-1 with TRBJ1-1, with a tentative D call TRBD1 (5 bases). In germline, CDR1 is MNHNS, CDR2 SASEGT. V was cut by 6 bases and J by 3 bases, with 11 bases left in between. The CDR3 is made up of 13 amino acids. The CDR3 region is CASRDWGDTEAFF. As DNA, the CDR3 is TGTGCCAGCAGGGATTGGGGGGACACTGAAGCTTTCTTT.

This clonotype came up many times. The rearrangement uses TRBV12-3 or TRBV12-4 and TRBJ2-1; D might be TRBD1 (5 bases). The CDR3 covers 16 residues. Trimming removed 3 bases from V and 5 bases from J, with 17 bases in between. The DNA of the CDR3 is TGTGCCAGCAGTTTTAGGGGTTTCACCCACAACAATGAGCAGTTCTTC. This encodes CASSFRGFTHNNEQFF.

This chain uses TRBV7-9 with TRBJ1-1; no clear D. Per germline, CDR1 SEHNR and CDR2 FQNEAQ (reference sequence). This CDR3 spans 13 amino acids. With 1 base removed from V and 4 bases from J, the gap between germline ends came to 7 bases. DNA for the CDR3: TGTGCCAGCAGCTTAGAGGTCAGCACTGAAGCTTTCTTT. This encodes CASSLEVSTEAFF.

The sample holds many counts of this clonotype. J is TRBJ2-5 and V is TRBV5-1; D is unclear. Germline CDR1 and CDR2: SGHRS and YFSETQ. This CDR3 has 16 amino acids. Trimming pared 3 bases from V and 2 bases from J, leaving 17 bases between. CDR3 sequence: CASSSRLQFIQETQYF. In DNA form, the CDR3 reads TGCGCCAGCAGCTCCCGCCTACAGTTCATTCAAGAGACCCAGTACTTC.

This clonotype was detected many times. The V call is TRBV20-1, the J call TRBJ2-3; 10 bases agree with TRBD2. The CDR3 is made up of 20 amino acids. Germline V gene sequence: CDR1 DFQATT, CDR2 SNEGSKA (reference sequence). Trimming took 2 bases from V and 5 from J; bases not matched to a gene: 22. CDR3: CSARPRGGKEARLAGDTQYF. DNA of the CDR3: TGCAGTGCTAGACCCCGTGGGGGAAAAGAAGCGAGACTAGCGGGAGATACGCAGTATTTT.

This clonotype was seen only a few times. This sequence joins TRBV11-2 and TRBJ2-3, with D possibly matching TRBD2 (6 bases). Germline CDR1 is SGHAT and CDR2 is FQNNGV. Trimming took off 2 bases at V and 6 bases at J, with 24 bases between the two ends. This CDR3 spans 18 amino acids. This chain's CDR3 is CASSLLLWGGTPGDTQYF. CDR3 nucleotide sequence: TGTGCCAGCAGCTTACTCCTATGGGGCGGGACCCCCGGGGATACGCAGTATTTT.

The DNA for the CDR3 is TGCGCCAGCAGCTTGGCCCTCAACCGAATGACAGACGTGAACACTGAAGCTTTCTTT. It is translated as CASSLALNRMTDVNTEAFF. The chain recombines TRBV5-1 with TRBJ1-1, with D perhaps TRBD1 (5 bases). The V gene lost 0 bases and the J gene lost 0 bases, with 21 bases spanning the gap. Germline V gene sequence: CDR1 SGHRS, CDR2 YFSETQ. This CDR3 has 19 amino acids.

Comments on this clonotype: At one end, the junction sequence differs from germline, possibly due to a read error. The gene calls are TRBV7-8 and TRBJ1-5; a weak D match, TRBD1 (5 bases). CDR3 size: 15 residues. The V gene's germline CDR1 is SGHVS and CDR2 FQNEAQ. DNA of the CDR3: TGTGCCAGCAGCTTAAGACAGTATAGCATTCAGCCCCAGCATTTT. Translation: CASSLRQYSIQPQHF.

This clonotype appeared many times. The J gene is TRBJ2-1, the V gene TRBV7-7; 10 bases are a match to TRBD2. Looked up from germline, CDR1 is SSHAT and CDR2 is FNYEAQ (reference sequence). V lost 5 bases to trimming and J lost 2 bases; unmatched junction nucleotides: 9. The CDR3 runs 17 residues. The CDR3 coding sequence is TGTGCCAGCAGCGAGTCCTCAGCGGGAGGGCCCTACAATGAGCAGTTCTTC. It codes for CASSESSAGGPYNEQFF. Based on the CDR3 plus reference TRBV7-7 and TRBJ2-1, the full variable domain is GAGVSQSPRYKVTKRGQDVTLRCDPISSHATLYWYQQALGQGPEFLTYFNYEAQPDKSGLPSDRFSAERPEGSISTLTIQRTEQRDSAMYRCASSESSAGGPYNEQFFGPGTRLTVL.

Here the CDR3 reads CASSLIVMELFF. CDR3 DNA: TGTGCCAGCAGCTTAATCGTAATGGAGCTGTTTTTT. The chain combines TRBV7-2 with TRBJ2-2; the D is unclear. V was shortened by 2 bases and J by 10 bases, with 8 bases between the two germline ends. The length of the CDR3 is 12 residues. CDR1 and CDR2 from the germline V gene are SGHTA and FQGNSA.

The sample holds many counts of this clonotype. At one boundary the junction diverges from the germline segment, which might be a read error. This chain links TRBV11-2 with TRBJ2-7; the D is unclear. The CDR3 totals 11 residues. CDR1 is SGHAT, CDR2 FQNNGV, per germline. The CDR3 nucleotides are TGTGCCAGCAGCTTAGAGGCTGGCGAGATCTTC. Its protein product is CASSLEAGEIF.

There are a few counts of this clonotype. This chain joins TRBV28 and TRBJ2-5, with D unclear. From germline, CDR1 is MDHEN and CDR2 SYDVKM. The V end was cut by 3 bases, the J end by 0 bases, with 11 bases between. This CDR3 is built from 15 residues. CDR3 protein: CASSLGPLYQETQYF. As DNA, the CDR3 is TGTGCCAGCAGTTTGGGCCCGTTGTACCAAGAGACCCAGTACTTC.

This clonotype appeared many times. Here the CDR3 DNA reads TGCAGCGCCCTGGCGGTCCGCTTGAACATTCAGTACTTC. This gives the protein CSALAVRLNIQYF. The V gene is TRBV29-1, the J gene TRBJ2-4; D gene unclear. The CDR3 has 13 residues. Trimming removed 7 bases at V and 7 bases at J, with 17 bases between. CDR1 is SQVTM and CDR2 is ANQGSEA in the germline V gene.

This sequence joins TRBV12-3 or TRBV12-4 and TRBJ2-7; D is undetermined. CDR3 length: 14 amino acids. V dropped 3 bases and J dropped 4 bases, with 13 bases sitting between them. CDR3 sequence: CASSFYGSRYEQYF. DNA of the CDR3: TGTGCCAGCAGTTTTTACGGTAGCCGGTACGAGCAGTACTTC.

This clonotype was counted ten times or more. J is TRBJ1-5 and V is TRBV20-1; TRBD1 matches 8 bases. CDR3 length: 13 amino acids. V gave up 6 bases and J gave up 7 bases; unmatched junction bases: 8. In germline, CDR1 is DFQATT, CDR2 SNEGSKA (reference sequence). CDR3 amino acids: CSAGTGPDQPQHF. CDR3 in DNA: TGCAGTGCCGGGACAGGCCCCGACCAGCCCCAGCATTTT.

This clonotype was seen repeatedly, ten times or more. The gene calls are TRBV20-1 and TRBJ1-5; D not certain. The CDR3 has 15 amino acids. Germline lookup yields CDR1 DFQATT and CDR2 SNEGSKA (reference sequence). Trimming left V 1 base short and J 5 bases short, with 15 bases between. CDR3 nucleotide sequence: TGCAGTGCTAGAGGACCAGGATTGGCCGATCAGCCCCAGCATTTT. Protein product: CSARGPGLADQPQHF.

This clonotype was found many times. The CDR3 protein is CSASNSPAGATDTQYF. The CDR3 DNA reads TGCAGTGCTAGTAATTCCCCAGCGGGAGCAACAGATACGCAGTATTTT. This chain joins TRBV20-1 and TRBJ2-3; 8 bases line up with TRBD2. This CDR3 is 16 amino acids long. From germline, CDR1 is DFQATT and CDR2 SNEGSKA (reference sequence). V dropped 3 bases and J dropped 3; count of bases not matched to a gene: 11.

This clonotype was counted between two and nine times. The chain recombines TRBV27 with TRBJ2-4; D is unclear. Germline CDR1 MNHEY, CDR2 SMNVEV (reference sequence). The CDR3 length is 16 residues. Between the trimmed V and J ends, which lost 5 bases and 0 bases, there was a span of 14 bases. The DNA for the CDR3 is TGTGCCAGCAGTCCCCGACTGGACCTAGCCAAAAACATTCAGTACTTC. Translating it yields CASSPRLDLAKNIQYF.

This chain joins TRBV15 and TRBJ2-2; 14 bases are shared with TRBD2. Unmatched junction bases numbered 8, after V lost 3 bases and J lost 8 bases. Looked up from germline, CDR1 is LNHNV and CDR2 is YYDKDF (reference sequence). This CDR3 spans 17 amino acids. The CDR3 protein is CATSSYGTSGSKGELFF. The CDR3 DNA sequence: TGTGCCACCAGCAGCTATGGGACTAGCGGGAGCAAGGGGGAGCTGTTTTTT.

This chain joins TRBV3-1 and TRBJ2-1; D might be TRBD1 or TRBD2, each matching 5 bases. CDR3 length: 18 amino acids. Germline values: CDR1 LGHDT, CDR2 YNNKEL (reference sequence). CDR3 in amino acids: CTCSLVGHSGSSYNEQFF. In DNA form, the CDR3 reads TGTACCTGCAGTTTAGTCGGCCACTCAGGGAGCTCCTACAATGAGCAGTTCTTC.

This clonotype occurred a few times. This rearrangement joins TRBV20-1 to TRBJ2-4; D possibly corresponds to TRBD2 (5 bases). Trimming took off 6 bases at V and 0 bases at J, with 18 bases between the two ends. The CDR3 is made up of 16 amino acids. Germline V gives CDR1 DFQATT, CDR2 SNEGSKA (reference sequence). In DNA, the CDR3 is TGCAGTGCCTTGGTGGGAGACGGACTAGCCAAAAACATTCAGTACTTC. Amino acid sequence: CSALVGDGLAKNIQYF.

This CDR3 reads CASSLNRLASGSSYEQYF. CDR3 sequence (DNA): TGTGCCAGTAGCCTCAATAGGTTGGCTAGCGGGAGTTCCTACGAGCAGTACTTC. The rearrangement uses TRBV19 and TRBJ2-7, with 10 bases aligning to TRBD2. The V segment lost 6 bases and the J segment 1 base; nucleotides outside the gene matches: 15. CDR1 LNHDA and CDR2 SQIVND come from the germline V gene (reference sequence). CDR3 size: 18 residues.

The rearrangement uses TRBV7-9 and TRBJ2-1; 9 bases map to TRBD1. The length of the CDR3 is 15 residues. Germline V gene sequence: CDR1 SEHNR, CDR2 FQNEAQ (reference sequence). V dropped 5 bases and J dropped 7; count of bases not matched to a gene: 9. CDR3 in amino acids: CASSLAGTGKNEQFF. The CDR3 coding sequence is TGTGCCAGCAGCCTCGCCGGGACAGGGAAAAATGAGCAGTTCTTC.

In this sample, this clonotype turned up a few times. The rearrangement uses TRBV12-3 or TRBV12-4 and TRBJ2-1; no clear D gene. The CDR3 runs 14 residues. Trimming removed 6 bases from V and 6 bases from J, with 15 bases in between. The CDR3 nucleotides are TGTGCCAGCAGGTCGCGGCGGCTAACCAATGAGCAGTTCTTC. Amino acids: CASRSRRLTNEQFF.

The V gene is TRBV5-1, the J gene TRBJ2-3, with 8 bases fitting TRBD1. Germline CDR1 SGHRS, CDR2 YFSETQ. J gave up 1 base and V 0 bases, and 7 bases lay outside the gene matches. The CDR3 totals 17 residues. The CDR3 protein is CASSLGAGGLRTDTQYF. As DNA, the CDR3 is TGCGCCAGCAGCTTGGGGGCAGGGGGCCTACGCACAGATACGCAGTATTTT.

The V call is TRBV18, the J call TRBJ2-6; 8 nucleotides line up with TRBD1. Germline V gene data show CDR1 as KGHSH and CDR2 as LQKENI. The length of the CDR3 is 17 residues. V lost 6 bases to trimming and J lost 0 bases; unmatched junction nucleotides: 7. The CDR3 is CASSPRTGSSGANVLTF. As DNA, the CDR3 is TGTGCCAGCTCCCCGAGGACAGGGTCCTCTGGGGCCAACGTCCTGACTTTC.